This T cell receptor beta chain originates from a study of coeliac disease. Findings of the study overall: Active celiac intraepithelial and lamina propria samples had lower TRB and TRG clonality than control samples. Few TRB amino acid sequences were shared between samples; most were unique.

From germline, CDR1 is MNHEY and CDR2 SVGAGI. The CDR3 has 13 residues. The V and J ends lost 0 bases and 8 bases respectively, with 7 bases between them. Clones were sequenced by immunoSEQ multiplex PCR, and TCRdb holds only the in-frame ones, with some missing. The top ten clones hold around 13% of a sample with approximately 2,500 clones, over 65% of them seen once. With regard to this clone: The antigen remains undetermined.

The TCR comes from a human donor without celiac disease. The V gene is TRBV6-5, the J gene TRBJ1-4; D unresolved. Input material: lymphocytes from the gut lamina propria. The CDR3 DNA sequence: TGTGCCAGCAGTTACTCCGAGAGGGAAAAACTGTTTTTT. It specifies CASSYSEREKLFF.